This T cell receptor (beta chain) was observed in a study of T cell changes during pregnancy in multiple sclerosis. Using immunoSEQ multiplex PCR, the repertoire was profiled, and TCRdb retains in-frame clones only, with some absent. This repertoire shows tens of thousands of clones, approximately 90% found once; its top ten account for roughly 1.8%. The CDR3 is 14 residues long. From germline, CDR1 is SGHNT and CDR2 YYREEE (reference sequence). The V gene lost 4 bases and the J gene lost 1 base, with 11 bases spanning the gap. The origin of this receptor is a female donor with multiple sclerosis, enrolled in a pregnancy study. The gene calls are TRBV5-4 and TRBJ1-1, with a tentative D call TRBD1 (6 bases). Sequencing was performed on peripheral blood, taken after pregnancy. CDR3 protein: CASSPRGWNTEAFF. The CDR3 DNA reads TGTGCCAGCAGCCCGAGGGGGTGGAACACTGAAGCTTTCTTT.